The present entry profiles one TCR beta chain with its context. A much larger clone sits a single nucleotide away, making a read error possible. MiXCR, run by TCRdb on the reads, gives a single entry per CDR3 protein. The sample lists 80,000 to 130,000 distinct CDR3 sequences; about 25% were seen once. The V end was cut by 6 bases, the J end by 12 bases, with 23 bases between. This CDR3 has 15 amino acids. Germline V gene data show CDR1 as SGHVS and CDR2 as FQNEAQ. The data derive from a study of T cell repertoires in cytomegalovirus infection. Study information: It can be stated that public TCR beta signatures indicated CMV infection as well as a matching HLA type.

This clonotype was obtained from a human donor in good health (CMV status not recorded). Some clones in this sample may be carry-over from other donors' samples. The sample taken for sequencing was CD8+ T cells from PBMCs. This chain connects TRBV7-8 to TRBJ1-4; D unresolved. CDR3 region: CASSDSSLGGEELFF. CDR3 nucleotides: TGTGCCAGCAGTGATTCGTCCCTCGGCGGGGAAGAACTGTTTTTT.